This is a list of T cell receptor beta chains from one sample in a study of cytotoxic CD8 clonotypes in ibrutinib-treated CLL. Some clones are missing from TCRdb's copy, which holds only in-frame ones; the method was immunoSEQ multiplex PCR. The table has fewer than 400,000 clones, roughly 70% seen once; the top ten hold roughly 6.8%. Sequenced material: PBMCs, taken after 36 months of ibrutinib treatment. The origin of the receptors is a human donor with chronic lymphocytic leukemia. CDR3s leave out the opening cysteine and the closing phenylalanine or tryptophan. The D gene is left open where the match is weak.

v_gene,d_gene,j_gene,len,CDR3aa
TRBV7-3,TRBD1,TRBJ1-5,15,ASSLSTGDDSNQPQH
TRBV27,NA,TRBJ2-3,11,ASSFASRDTQY
TRBV6-1,NA,TRBJ1-5,13,ASSAGPESHQPQH
TRBV19,NA,TRBJ2-7,14,ASSILAGGQAVEQY
TRBV6-1,NA,TRBJ1-5,13,ASSGRGPLNQPQH
TRBV9,NA,TRBJ2-4,12,ASSVGGSKNIQY
TRBV27,TRBD2,TRBJ2-3,14,ASSTRTSGRLDTQY
TRBV6-5,NA,TRBJ1-1,8,ASSRDEAF
TRBV9,NA,TRBJ1-6,13,ASTRSSQAGSPLH
TRBV27,NA,TRBJ2-2,12,ASSLSLNTGELF
TRBV28,TRBD1,TRBJ1-2,12,ASRGGGWDYGYT
TRBV25-1,NA,TRBJ2-3,13,ASSESGPTADTQY
TRBV12-5,TRBD1,TRBJ1-1,11,ASGLVTGGRAF
TRBV6-5,TRBD1,TRBJ1-1,12,ASSPGQGNTEAF
TRBV27,TRBD1,TRBJ2-1,12,ASRRTGGDNEQF
TRBV5-1,TRBD2,TRBJ2-5,13,ASSTSGGRGETQY
TRBV5-1,NA,TRBJ1-5,12,ASSPGGQNQPQH
TRBV29-1,NA,TRBJ2-7,11,SVTSQVGDEQY
TRBV14,NA,TRBJ1-3,13,ASSQARRVGNTIY
TRBV15,NA,TRBJ1-2,12,ATSLNREGYGYT
TRBV4-3,TRBD1,TRBJ2-5,13,ASSPSAGGGETQY
TRBV15,TRBD2,TRBJ2-7,13,ATSRDPVAGAEQY
TRBV10-3,NA,TRBJ2-7,11,AISDLLNYEQY
TRBV7-9,NA,TRBJ1-2,10,ASSPGAGGYT
TRBV7-3,NA,TRBJ1-1,12,ASSITGSGTEAF
TRBV28,TRBD2,TRBJ2-1,12,ACKRETWYNEQF
TRBV9,TRBD2,TRBJ2-3,16,ASSVGHGGTSEGDTQY
TRBV5-6,NA,TRBJ2-4,10,ASSLARGIQY
TRBV13,TRBD2,TRBJ2-1,13,ASSQLAGGPTRQF
TRBV23-1,NA,TRBJ2-5,13,ASSRTFREQETQY
TRBV9,NA,TRBJ1-6,13,ASSPGRSYNSPLH
TRBV5-1,TRBD1,TRBJ2-3,12,ASSSGQEVRRQY
TRBV7-3,NA,TRBJ1-1,11,ASSFAMNTEAF
TRBV7-6,NA,TRBJ2-2,14,ASSFSGQPNTGELF
TRBV12-5,NA,TRBJ1-1,12,ASGTGLPNTEAF
TRBV20-1,NA,TRBJ1-1,9,SWTVNTEAF
TRBV7-2,NA,TRBJ2-3,13,ASSLGLGDTDTQY